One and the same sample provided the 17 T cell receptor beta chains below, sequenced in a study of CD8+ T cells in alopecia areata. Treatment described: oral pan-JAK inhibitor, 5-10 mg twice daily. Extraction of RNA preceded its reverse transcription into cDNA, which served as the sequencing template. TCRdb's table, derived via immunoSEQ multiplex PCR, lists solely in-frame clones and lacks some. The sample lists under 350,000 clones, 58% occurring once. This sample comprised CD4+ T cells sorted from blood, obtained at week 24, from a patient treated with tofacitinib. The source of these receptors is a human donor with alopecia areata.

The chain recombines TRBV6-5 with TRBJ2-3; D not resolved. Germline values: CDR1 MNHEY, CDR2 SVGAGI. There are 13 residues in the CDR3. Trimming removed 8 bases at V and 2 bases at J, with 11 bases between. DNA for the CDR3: TGTGCCAGCGAAACGGGCCCCACAGATACGCAGTATTTT. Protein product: CASETGPTDTQYF.

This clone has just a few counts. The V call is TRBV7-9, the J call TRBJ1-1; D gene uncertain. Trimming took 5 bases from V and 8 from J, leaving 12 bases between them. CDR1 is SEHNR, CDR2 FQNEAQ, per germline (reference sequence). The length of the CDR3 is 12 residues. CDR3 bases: TGTGCCAGCAGCCCGAGGGTCGAGGAAGCTTTCTTT. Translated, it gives CASSPRVEEAFF.

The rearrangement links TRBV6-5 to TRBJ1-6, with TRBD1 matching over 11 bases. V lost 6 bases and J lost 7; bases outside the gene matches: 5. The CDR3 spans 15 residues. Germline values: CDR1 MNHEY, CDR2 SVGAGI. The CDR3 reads CASRGQGVPNSPLHF. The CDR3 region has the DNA TGTGCCAGCAGGGGACAGGGGGTTCCCAATTCACCCCTCCACTTT.

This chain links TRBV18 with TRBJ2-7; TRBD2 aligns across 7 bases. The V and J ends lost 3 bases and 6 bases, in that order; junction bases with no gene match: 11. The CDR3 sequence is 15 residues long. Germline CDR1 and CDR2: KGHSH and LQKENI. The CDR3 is CASSPSSGAALEQYF. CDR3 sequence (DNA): TGTGCCAGCTCACCCTCTAGCGGAGCTGCCCTCGAGCAGTACTTC.

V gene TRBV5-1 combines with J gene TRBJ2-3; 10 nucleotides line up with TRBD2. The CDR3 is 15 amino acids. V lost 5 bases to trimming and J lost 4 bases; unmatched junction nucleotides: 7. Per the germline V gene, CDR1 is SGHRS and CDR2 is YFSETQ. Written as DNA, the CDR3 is TGCGCCAGCAGTTCTAGCGGGGGAAGCCCAGATACGCAGTATTTT. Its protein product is CASSSSGGSPDTQYF.

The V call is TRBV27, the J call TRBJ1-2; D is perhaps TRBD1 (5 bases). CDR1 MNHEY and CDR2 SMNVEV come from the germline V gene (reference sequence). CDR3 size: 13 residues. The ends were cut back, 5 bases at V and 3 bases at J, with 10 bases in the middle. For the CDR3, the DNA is TGTGCCAGCAGTGCCGACAGATACTATGGCTACACCTTC. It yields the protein CASSADRYYGYTF.

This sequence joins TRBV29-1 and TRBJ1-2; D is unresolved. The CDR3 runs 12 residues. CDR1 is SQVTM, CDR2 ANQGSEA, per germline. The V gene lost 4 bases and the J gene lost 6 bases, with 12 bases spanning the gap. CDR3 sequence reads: CSVAYGHDGYTF. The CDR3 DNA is TGCAGCGTTGCCTACGGGCATGATGGCTACACCTTC.

Here the CDR3 reads CAWSKGVLQGNQPQHF. The CDR3 nucleotides read TGTGCCTGGTCTAAAGGGGTCCTGCAGGGCAATCAGCCCCAGCATTTT. This chain links TRBV30 with TRBJ1-5; D may be TRBD1 (5 bases). This CDR3 comprises 16 residues. Germline CDR1 and CDR2: GTSNPN and SVGIG (reference sequence). The V and J ends lost 5 bases and 2 bases respectively, with 19 bases between them.

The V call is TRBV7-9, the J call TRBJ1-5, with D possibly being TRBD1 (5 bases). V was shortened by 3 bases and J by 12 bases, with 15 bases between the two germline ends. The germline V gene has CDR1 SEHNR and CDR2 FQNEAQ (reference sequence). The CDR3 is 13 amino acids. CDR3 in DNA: TGTGCCAGCAGCTTCGAAGGTGGGGGTCACCAGCATTTT. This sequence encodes CASSFEGGGHQHF.

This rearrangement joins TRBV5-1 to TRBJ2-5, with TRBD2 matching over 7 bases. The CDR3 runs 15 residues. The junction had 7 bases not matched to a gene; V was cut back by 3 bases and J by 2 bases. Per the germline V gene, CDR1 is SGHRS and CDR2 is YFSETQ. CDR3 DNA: TGCGCCAGCAGCTGGGGGACTACAACTCAAGAGACCCAGTACTTC. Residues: CASSWGTTTQETQYF.

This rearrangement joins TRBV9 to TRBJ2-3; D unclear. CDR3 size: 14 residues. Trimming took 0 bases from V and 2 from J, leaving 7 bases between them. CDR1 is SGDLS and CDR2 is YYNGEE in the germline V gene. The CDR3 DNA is TGTGCCAGCAGCGTAGAGGCAAACACAGATACGCAGTATTTT. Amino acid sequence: CASSVEANTDTQYF.

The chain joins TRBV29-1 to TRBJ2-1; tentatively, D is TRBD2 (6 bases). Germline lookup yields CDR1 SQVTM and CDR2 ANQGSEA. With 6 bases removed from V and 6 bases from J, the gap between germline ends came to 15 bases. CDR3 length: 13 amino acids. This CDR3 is CSVGRRGSNEQFF. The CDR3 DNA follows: TGCAGCGTCGGTCGTCGGGGGAGCAATGAGCAGTTCTTC.

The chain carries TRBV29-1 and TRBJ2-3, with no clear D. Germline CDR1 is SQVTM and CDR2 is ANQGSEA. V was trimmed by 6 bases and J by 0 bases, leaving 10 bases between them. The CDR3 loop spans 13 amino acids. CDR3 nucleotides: TGCAGCGTGTTAGACCCGAGCACAGATACGCAGTATTTT. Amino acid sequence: CSVLDPSTDTQYF.

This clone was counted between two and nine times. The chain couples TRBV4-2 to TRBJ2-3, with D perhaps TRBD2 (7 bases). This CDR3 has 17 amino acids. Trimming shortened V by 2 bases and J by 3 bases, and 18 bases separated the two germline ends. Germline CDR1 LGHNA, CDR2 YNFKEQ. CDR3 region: CASSQLSRGGWTDTQYF. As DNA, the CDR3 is TGTGCCAGCAGCCAACTATCGAGGGGGGGCTGGACAGATACGCAGTATTTT.

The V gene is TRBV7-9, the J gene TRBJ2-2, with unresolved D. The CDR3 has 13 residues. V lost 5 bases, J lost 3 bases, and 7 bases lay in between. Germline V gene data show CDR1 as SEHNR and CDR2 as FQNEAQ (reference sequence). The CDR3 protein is CASSLAHTGELFF. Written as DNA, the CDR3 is TGTGCCAGCAGCCTGGCGCACACCGGGGAGCTGTTTTTT.

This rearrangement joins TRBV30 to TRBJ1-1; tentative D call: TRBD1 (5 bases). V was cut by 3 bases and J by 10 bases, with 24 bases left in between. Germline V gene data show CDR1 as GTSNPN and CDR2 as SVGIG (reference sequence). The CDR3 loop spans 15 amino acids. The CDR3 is CAWRVFKAGREVAFF. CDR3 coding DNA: TGTGCCTGGAGAGTTTTCAAAGCAGGGCGAGAGGTAGCTTTCTTT. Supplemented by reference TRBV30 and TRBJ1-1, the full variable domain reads SQTIHQWPATLVQPVGSPLSLECTVEGTSNPNLYWYRQAAGRGLQLLFYSVGIGQISSEVPQNLSASRPQDRQFILSSKKLLLSDSGFYLCAWRVFKAGREVAFFGQGTRLTVV.

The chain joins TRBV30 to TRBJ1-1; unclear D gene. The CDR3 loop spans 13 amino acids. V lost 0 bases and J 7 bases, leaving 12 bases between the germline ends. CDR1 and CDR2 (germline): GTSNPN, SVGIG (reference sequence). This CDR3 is CAWSVIENGEAFF. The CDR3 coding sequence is TGTGCCTGGAGTGTTATCGAGAACGGTGAAGCTTTCTTT.